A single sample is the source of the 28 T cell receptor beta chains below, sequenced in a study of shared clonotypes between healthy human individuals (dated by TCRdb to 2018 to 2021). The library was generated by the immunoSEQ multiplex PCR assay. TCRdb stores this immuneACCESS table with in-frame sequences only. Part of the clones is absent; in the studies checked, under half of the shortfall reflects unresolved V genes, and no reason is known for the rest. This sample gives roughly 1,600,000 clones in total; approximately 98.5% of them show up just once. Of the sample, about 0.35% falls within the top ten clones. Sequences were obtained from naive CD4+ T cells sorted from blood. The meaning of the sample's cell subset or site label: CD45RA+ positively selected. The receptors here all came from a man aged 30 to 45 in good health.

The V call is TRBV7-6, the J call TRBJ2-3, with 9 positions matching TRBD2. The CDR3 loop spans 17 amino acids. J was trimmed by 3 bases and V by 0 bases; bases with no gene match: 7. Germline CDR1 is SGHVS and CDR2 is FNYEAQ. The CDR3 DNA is TGTGCCAGCAGCTTAGCAGTTGCGGGAGGGACGACAGATACGCAGTATTTT. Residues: CASSLAVAGGTTDTQYF.

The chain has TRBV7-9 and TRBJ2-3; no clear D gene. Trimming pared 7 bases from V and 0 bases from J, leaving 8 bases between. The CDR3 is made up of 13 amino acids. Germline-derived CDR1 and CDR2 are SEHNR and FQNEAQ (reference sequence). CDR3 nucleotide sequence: TGTGCCAGCACCGACGGTAGCACAGATACGCAGTATTTT. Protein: CASTDGSTDTQYF.

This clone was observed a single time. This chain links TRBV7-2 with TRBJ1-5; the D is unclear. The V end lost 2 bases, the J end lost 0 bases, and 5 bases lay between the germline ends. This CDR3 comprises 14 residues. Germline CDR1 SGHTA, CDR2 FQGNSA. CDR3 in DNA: TGTGCCAGCAGCTTAAGGAATAGCAATCAGCCCCAGCATTTT. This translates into CASSLRNSNQPQHF.

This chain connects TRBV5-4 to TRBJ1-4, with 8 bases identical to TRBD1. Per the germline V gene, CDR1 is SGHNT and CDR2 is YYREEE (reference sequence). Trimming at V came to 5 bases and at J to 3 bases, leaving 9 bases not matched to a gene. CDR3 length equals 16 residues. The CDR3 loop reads CASSQGQGPANEKLFF. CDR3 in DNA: TGTGCCAGCAGTCAAGGACAGGGACCGGCTAATGAAAAACTGTTTTTT.

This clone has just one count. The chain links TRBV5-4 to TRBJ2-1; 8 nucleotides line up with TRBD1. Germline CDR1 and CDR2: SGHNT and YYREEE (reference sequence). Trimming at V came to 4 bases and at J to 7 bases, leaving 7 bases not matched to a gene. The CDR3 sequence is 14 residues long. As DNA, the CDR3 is TGTGCCAGCAGCCTTCGGACAGGGCGGAATGAGCAGTTCTTC. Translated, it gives CASSLRTGRNEQFF.

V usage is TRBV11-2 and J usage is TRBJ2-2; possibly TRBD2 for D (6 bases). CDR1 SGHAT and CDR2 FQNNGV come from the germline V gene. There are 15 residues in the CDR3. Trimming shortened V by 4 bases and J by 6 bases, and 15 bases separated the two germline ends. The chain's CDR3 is CASSSGLSRAGELFF. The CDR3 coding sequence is TGTGCCAGCAGCTCGGGACTCTCCCGGGCCGGGGAGCTGTTTTTT. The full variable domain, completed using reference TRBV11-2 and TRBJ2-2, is EAGVAQSPRYKIIEKRQSVAFWCNPISGHATLYWYQQILGQGPKLLIQFQNNGVVDDSQLPKDRFSAERLKGVDSTLKIQPAKLEDSAVYLCASSSGLSRAGELFFGEGSRLTVL.

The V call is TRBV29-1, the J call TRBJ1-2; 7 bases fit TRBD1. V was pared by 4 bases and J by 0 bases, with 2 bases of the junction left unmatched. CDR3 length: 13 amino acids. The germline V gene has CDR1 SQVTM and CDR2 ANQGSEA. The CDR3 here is CSVGQGPNYGYTF. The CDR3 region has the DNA TGCAGCGTTGGACAGGGTCCTAACTATGGCTACACCTTC. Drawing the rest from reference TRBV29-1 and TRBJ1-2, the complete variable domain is SAVISQKPSRDICQRGTSLTIQCQVDSQVTMMFWYRQQPGQSLTLIATANQGSEATYESGFVIDKFPISRPNLTFSTLTVSNMSPEDSSIYLCSVGQGPNYGYTFGSGTRLTVV.

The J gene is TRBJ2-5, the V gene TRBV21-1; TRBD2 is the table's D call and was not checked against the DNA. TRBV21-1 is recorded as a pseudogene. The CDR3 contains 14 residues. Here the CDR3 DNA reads TGTGCCAGCAGCAAAGGCGAACCGGGAGAGACCCAGTACTTC. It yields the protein CASSKGEPGETQYF.

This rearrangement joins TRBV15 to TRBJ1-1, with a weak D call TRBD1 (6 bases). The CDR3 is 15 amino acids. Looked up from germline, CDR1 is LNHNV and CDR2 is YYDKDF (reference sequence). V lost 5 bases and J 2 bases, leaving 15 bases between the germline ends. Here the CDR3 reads CATSGPRTDNTEAFF. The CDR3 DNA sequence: TGTGCCACCAGCGGTCCCAGGACAGATAACACTGAAGCTTTCTTT.

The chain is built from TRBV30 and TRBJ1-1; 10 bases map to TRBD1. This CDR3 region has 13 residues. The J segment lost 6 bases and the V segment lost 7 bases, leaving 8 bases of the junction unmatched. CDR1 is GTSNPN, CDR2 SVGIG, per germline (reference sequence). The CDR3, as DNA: TGTGCCTTTAGGGACAGGGGTTTCGCTGAAGCTTTCTTT. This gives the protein CAFRDRGFAEAFF. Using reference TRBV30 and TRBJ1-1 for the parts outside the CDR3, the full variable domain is SQTIHQWPATLVQPVGSPLSLECTVEGTSNPNLYWYRQAAGRGLQLLFYSVGIGQISSEVPQNLSASRPQDRQFILSSKKLLLSDSGFYLCAFRDRGFAEAFFGQGTRLTVV.

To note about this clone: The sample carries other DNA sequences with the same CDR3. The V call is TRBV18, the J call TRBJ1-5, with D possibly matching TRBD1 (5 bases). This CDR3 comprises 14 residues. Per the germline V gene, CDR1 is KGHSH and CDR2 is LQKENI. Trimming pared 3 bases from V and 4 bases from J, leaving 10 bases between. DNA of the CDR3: TGTGCCAGCTCACCCCGGGACGGTAATCAGCCCCAGCATTTT. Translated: CASSPRDGNQPQHF.

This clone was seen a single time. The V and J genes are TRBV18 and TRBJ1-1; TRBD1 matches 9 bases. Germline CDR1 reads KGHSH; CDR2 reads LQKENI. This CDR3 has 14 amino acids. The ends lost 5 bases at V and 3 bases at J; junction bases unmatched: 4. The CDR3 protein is CASSSDRGDTEAFF. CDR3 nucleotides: TGTGCCAGCTCATCGGACAGGGGAGACACTGAAGCTTTCTTT.

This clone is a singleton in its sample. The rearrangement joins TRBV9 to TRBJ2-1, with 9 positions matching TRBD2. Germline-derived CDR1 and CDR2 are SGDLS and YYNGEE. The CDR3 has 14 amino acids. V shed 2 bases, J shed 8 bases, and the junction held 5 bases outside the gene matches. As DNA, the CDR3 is TGTGCCAGCAGCGTGGCGGGAGGGAAGGATGAGCAGTTCTTC. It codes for CASSVAGGKDEQFF.

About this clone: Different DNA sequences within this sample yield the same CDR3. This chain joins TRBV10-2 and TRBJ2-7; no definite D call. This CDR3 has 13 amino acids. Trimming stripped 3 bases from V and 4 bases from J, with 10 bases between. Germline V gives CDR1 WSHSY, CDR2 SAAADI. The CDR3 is CASSESSPYEQYF. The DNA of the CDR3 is TGCGCCAGCAGTGAATCTTCCCCTTACGAGCAGTACTTC.

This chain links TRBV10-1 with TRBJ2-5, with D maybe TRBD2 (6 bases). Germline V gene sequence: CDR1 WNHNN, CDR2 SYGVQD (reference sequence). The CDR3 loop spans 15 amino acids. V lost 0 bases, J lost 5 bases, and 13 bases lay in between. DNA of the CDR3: TGCGCCAGCAGTGAGTCCCACGCCCGGGGGGAGACCCAGTACTTC. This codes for CASSESHARGETQYF.

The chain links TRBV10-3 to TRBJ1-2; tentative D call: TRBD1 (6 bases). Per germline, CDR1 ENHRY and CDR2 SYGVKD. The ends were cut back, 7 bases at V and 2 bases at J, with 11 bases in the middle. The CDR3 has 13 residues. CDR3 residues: CAINNRVNYGYTF. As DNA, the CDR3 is TGTGCCATCAACAACAGGGTGAACTATGGCTACACCTTC.

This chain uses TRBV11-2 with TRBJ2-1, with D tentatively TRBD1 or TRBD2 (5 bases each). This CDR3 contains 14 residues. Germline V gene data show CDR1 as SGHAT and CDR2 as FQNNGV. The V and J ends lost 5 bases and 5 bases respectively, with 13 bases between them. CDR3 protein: CASSPTGADNEQFF. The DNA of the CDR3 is TGTGCCAGCAGCCCCACCGGGGCGGACAATGAGCAGTTCTTC.

CDR3 sequence reads: CASSSTASGLLSGNTIYF. DNA for the CDR3: TGTGCCAGCAGCTCCACAGCCTCGGGTCTTCTCTCTGGAAACACCATATATTTT. The V call is TRBV5-6, the J call TRBJ1-3, with D uncertain. This CDR3 contains 18 residues. The ends were cut back, 3 bases at V and 0 bases at J, with 19 bases in the middle. Per germline, CDR1 SGHDT and CDR2 YYEEEE.

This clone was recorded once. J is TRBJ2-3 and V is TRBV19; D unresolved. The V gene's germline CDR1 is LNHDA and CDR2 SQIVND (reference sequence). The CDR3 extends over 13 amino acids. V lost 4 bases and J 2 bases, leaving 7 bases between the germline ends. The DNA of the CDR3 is TGTGCCAGTAGTACAAGGACCACAGATACGCAGTATTTT. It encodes CASSTRTTDTQYF.

CDR3 sequence (DNA): TGTGCTAGTGGCCACTGGGGGGAAAAAAAGATTCTTGAAGCTTTCTTT. It specifies CASGHWGEKKILEAFF. The V call is TRBV12-5, the J call TRBJ1-1, with a possible D match to TRBD1 (5 bases). Germline V gene lookup returns CDR1 LGHNT and CDR2 FRNRAP. The CDR3 covers 16 residues. Between the trimmed V and J ends, which lost 6 bases and 7 bases, there was a span of 24 bases.

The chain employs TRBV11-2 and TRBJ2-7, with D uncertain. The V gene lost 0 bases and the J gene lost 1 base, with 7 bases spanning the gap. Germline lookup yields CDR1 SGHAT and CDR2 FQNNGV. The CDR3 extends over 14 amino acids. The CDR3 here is CASSLDLRSYEQYF. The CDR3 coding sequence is TGTGCCAGCAGCTTAGATCTTCGTTCCTACGAGCAGTACTTC.

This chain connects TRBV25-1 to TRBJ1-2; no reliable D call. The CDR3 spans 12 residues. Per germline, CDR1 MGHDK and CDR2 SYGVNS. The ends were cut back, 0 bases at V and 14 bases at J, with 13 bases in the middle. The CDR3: CASSEYGATKTF. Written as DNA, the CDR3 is TGTGCCAGCAGTGAATATGGCGCCACGAAAACCTTC.

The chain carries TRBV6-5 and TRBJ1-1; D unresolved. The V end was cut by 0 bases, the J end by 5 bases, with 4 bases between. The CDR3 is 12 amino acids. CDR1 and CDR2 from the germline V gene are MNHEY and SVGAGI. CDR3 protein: CASSYSSTEAFF. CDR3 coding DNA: TGTGCCAGCAGTTACTCGAGTACTGAAGCTTTCTTT.

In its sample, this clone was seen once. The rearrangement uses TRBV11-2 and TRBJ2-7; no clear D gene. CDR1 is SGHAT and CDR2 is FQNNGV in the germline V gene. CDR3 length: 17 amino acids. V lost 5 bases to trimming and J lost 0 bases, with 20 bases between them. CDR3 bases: TGTGCCAGCAGCGTACACCCCGGACGGGCGAACTCCTACGAGCAGTACTTC. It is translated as CASSVHPGRANSYEQYF.

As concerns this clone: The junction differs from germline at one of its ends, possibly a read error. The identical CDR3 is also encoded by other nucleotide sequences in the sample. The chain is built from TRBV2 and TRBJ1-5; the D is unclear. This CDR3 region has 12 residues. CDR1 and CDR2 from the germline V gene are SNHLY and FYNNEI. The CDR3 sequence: CASSEERQPQHF. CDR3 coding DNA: TGTGCCAGCAGCGAAGAGCGGCAGCCCCAGCATTTT.

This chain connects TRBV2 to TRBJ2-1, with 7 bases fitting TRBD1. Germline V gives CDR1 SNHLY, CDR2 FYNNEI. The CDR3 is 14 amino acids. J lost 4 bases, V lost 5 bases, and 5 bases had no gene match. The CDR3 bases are TGTGCCAGCAGTTTACAGGGGATATACAATGAGCAGTTCTTC. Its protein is CASSLQGIYNEQFF.

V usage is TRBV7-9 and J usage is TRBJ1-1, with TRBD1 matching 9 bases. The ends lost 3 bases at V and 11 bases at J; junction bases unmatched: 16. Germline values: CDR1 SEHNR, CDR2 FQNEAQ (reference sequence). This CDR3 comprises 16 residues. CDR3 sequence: CASSLELPGTGNYAFF. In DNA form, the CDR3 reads TGTGCCAGCAGCTTGGAATTACCCGGGACAGGGAATTACGCTTTCTTT.

The CDR3 reads CASSLRAGTGETQYF. The CDR3 DNA follows: TGTGCCAGCAGTCTCCGGGCAGGGACCGGGGAGACCCAGTACTTC. This sequence joins TRBV7-3 and TRBJ2-5; D possibly uses TRBD1 or TRBD2 (5 bases each). This CDR3 spans 15 amino acids. CDR1 is SGHTA, CDR2 FQGTGA, per germline. V dropped 6 bases and J dropped 5 bases, with 19 bases sitting between them.